Following are 16 T cell receptor beta chains from one sample sequenced in a study of cytomegalovirus exposure and HLA in healthy donors. The study ran its PCR with 60 Vbeta and 13 Jbeta primers. The data were produced by immunoSEQ multiplex PCR, yet TCRdb's version contains in-frame clones alone and is incomplete. The sample records roughly 150,000 clones, roughly 77% being singletons. Input material: PBMCs. The origin of the receptors is a man aged 30-40 years in good health.

The sample holds one count of this clone. This chain connects TRBV9 to TRBJ1-1, with D unresolved. CDR1 is SGDLS, CDR2 YYNGEE, per germline. The CDR3 totals 12 residues. Trimming removed 1 base from V and 6 bases from J, with 7 bases in between. The CDR3 DNA reads TGTGCCAGCAGCGTATCACCGGCTGAAGCTTTCTTT. It yields the protein CASSVSPAEAFF.

The chain is built from TRBV5-1 and TRBJ1-2, with D possibly matching TRBD1 (6 bases). This CDR3 is built from 13 residues. Germline values: CDR1 SGHRS, CDR2 YFSETQ. V dropped 4 bases and J dropped 8 bases, with 15 bases sitting between them. The CDR3: CASSGGTGSGYTF. Written as DNA, the CDR3 is TGCGCCAGCAGCGGCGGCACAGGGTCCGGCTACACCTTC.

This clone has just one count. V is TRBV9 and J is TRBJ2-3, with 11 bases that match TRBD2. Germline CDR1 is SGDLS and CDR2 is YYNGEE. The trim removed 4 bases at V and 0 bases at J, leaving 1 base unmatched. This CDR3 contains 15 residues. This CDR3 reads CASSTSGGSTDTQYF. The CDR3 region has the DNA TGTGCCAGCAGCACTAGCGGGGGAAGCACAGATACGCAGTATTTT.

V and J are TRBV5-1 and TRBJ2-3; D possibly corresponds to TRBD1 (5 bases). Germline lookup yields CDR1 SGHRS and CDR2 YFSETQ. The germline V and J ends were trimmed by 7 bases and 2 bases, with 20 bases remaining between them. The CDR3 consists of 16 residues. For the CDR3, the DNA is TGCGCCAGCTCTAAAGGGGCTGTAGGTTCCACAGATACGCAGTATTTT. Protein: CASSKGAVGSTDTQYF. The full variable domain, with the rest looked up from reference TRBV5-1 and TRBJ2-3, is KAGVTQTPRYLIKTRGQQVTLSCSPISGHRSVSWYQQTPGQGLQFLFEYFSETQRNKGNFPGRFSGRQFSNSRSEMNVSTLELGDSALYLCASSKGAVGSTDTQYFGPGTRLTVL.

The CDR3 loop is CASSSNGDTDTQYF. Written as DNA, the CDR3 is TGTGCCAGCAGTTCCAACGGGGACACAGATACGCAGTATTTT. The genes are TRBV6-5 and TRBJ2-3, with D perhaps matching TRBD2 (5 bases). The ends were cut back, 4 bases at V and 2 bases at J, with 10 bases in the middle. This CDR3 has 14 residues. Looked up from germline, CDR1 is MNHEY and CDR2 is SVGAGI.

The chain joins TRBV12-5 to TRBJ2-5, with TRBD2 matching over 8 bases. Germline V gene sequence: CDR1 LGHNT, CDR2 FRNRAP. CDR3 length: 15 amino acids. The V and J ends lost 6 bases and 2 bases, in that order; junction bases with no gene match: 8. DNA of the CDR3: TGTGCTAGTGGCCACCTCGGGAGGGGGCAAGAGACCCAGTACTTC. Protein product: CASGHLGRGQETQYF.

The rearrangement links TRBV18 to TRBJ2-3, with D tentatively TRBD1 (6 bases). The CDR3 is made up of 16 amino acids. CDR1 KGHSH and CDR2 LQKENI come from the germline V gene. Trimming removed 3 bases from V and 1 base from J, with 14 bases in between. CDR3 residues: CASSPFSSGGTDTQYF. Written as DNA, the CDR3 is TGTGCCAGCTCACCTTTTAGTTCAGGGGGCACAGATACGCAGTATTTT.

This rearrangement joins TRBV7-2 to TRBJ2-2; a possible D gene is TRBD2 (7 bases). The CDR3 covers 15 residues. The germline V gene encodes CDR1 SGHTA and CDR2 FQGNSA. Trimming removed 6 bases at V and 0 bases at J, with 11 bases between. CDR3 nucleotide sequence: TGTGCCAGCAGGAAGGGGGGGACGAACACCGGGGAGCTGTTTTTT. It translates to CASRKGGTNTGELFF. The full variable domain, rest sourced from reference TRBV7-2 and TRBJ2-2, is GAGVSQSPSNKVTEKGKDVELRCDPISGHTALYWYRQSLGQGLEFLIYFQGNSAPDKSGLPSDRFSAERTGGSVSTLTIQRTQQEDSAVYLCASRKGGTNTGELFFGEGSRLTVL.

The J gene is TRBJ2-3, the V gene TRBV29-1; 8 bases are a match to TRBD1. The CDR3 totals 17 residues. The germline gives CDR1 SQVTM, CDR2 ANQGSEA. V dropped 6 bases and J dropped 0; count of bases not matched to a gene: 14. This chain's CDR3 is CSVKGQGGITSTDTQYF. DNA of the CDR3: TGCAGCGTCAAAGGACAGGGAGGAATTACTAGCACAGATACGCAGTATTTT.

This clone was seen once. The chain uses TRBV7-9 and TRBJ2-1, with 8 bases identical to TRBD2. V gave up 1 base and J gave up 6 bases; unmatched junction bases: 5. Germline V gene sequence: CDR1 SEHNR, CDR2 FQNEAQ (reference sequence). This CDR3 spans 15 amino acids. The CDR3: CASSLGTSSGNEQFF. CDR3 in DNA: TGTGCCAGCAGCTTAGGGACTAGCTCCGGCAATGAGCAGTTCTTC. Looking up the rest from reference TRBV7-9 and TRBJ2-1 gives the full variable domain: DTGVSQNPRHKITKRGQNVTFRCDPISEHNRLYWYRQTLGQGPEFLTYFQNEAQLEKSRLLSDRFSAERPKGSFSTLEIQRTEQGDSAMYLCASSLGTSSGNEQFFGPGTRLTVL.

On this clone itself: At one boundary the junction diverges from the germline segment, which might be a read error. The V call is TRBV7-7, the J call TRBJ2-5; TRBD1 is a possible D gene (6 bases). The CDR3 has 14 residues. In germline, CDR1 is SSHAT, CDR2 FNYEAQ (reference sequence). CDR3 DNA: TGTGCTAGCAGCCCGGGACACACGCAAGAGACCCAGTACTTC. Translated, it gives CASSPGHTQETQYF.

As for this clone: It may be a read error: a sequence one base away is much more abundant. The V and J genes are TRBV7-9 and TRBJ2-7, with D unclear. The CDR3 spans 13 residues. V was trimmed by 4 bases and J by 0 bases, leaving 7 bases between them. In germline, CDR1 is SEHNR, CDR2 FQNEAQ (reference sequence). The CDR3 reads CASSSLSSYEQYF. Here the CDR3 DNA reads TGTGCCAGCAGCTCCCTGAGCTCCTACGAGCAGTACTTC. The complete variable domain, with remaining parts taken from reference TRBV7-9 and TRBJ2-7, reads DTGVSQNPRHKITKRGQNVTFRCDPISEHNRLYWYRQTLGQGPEFLTYFQNEAQLEKSRLLSDRFSAERPKGSFSTLEIQRTEQGDSAMYLCASSSLSSYEQYFGPGTRLTVT.

Turning to this clone: At one of its ends the junction is not consistent with the germline gene, which may arise from a read error. The chain joins TRBV7-7 to TRBJ2-7; possibly TRBD2 for D (6 bases). Germline V CDR1 and CDR2: SSHAT, FNYEAQ (reference sequence). The CDR3 is 15 amino acids. CDR3 sequence: CASSLADGASYEQYF. For the CDR3, the DNA is TGTGCTAGCAGCTTAGCGGATGGGGCCTCCTACGAGCAGTACTTC.

The CDR3 coding sequence is TGCGCCAGCAGAAAAGGGACTAGCGGAGCCACCGGGGAGCTGTTTTTT. Translated: CASRKGTSGATGELFF. The chain is built from TRBV10-1 and TRBJ2-2, with TRBD2 matching over 11 bases. Germline CDR1 reads WNHNN; CDR2 reads SYGVQD (reference sequence). The CDR3 spans 16 residues. V lost 6 bases, J lost 4 bases, and 7 bases stayed unmatched.

This clone was picked up a small number of times. V and J are TRBV4-1 and TRBJ2-7; D is possibly TRBD1 (5 bases). The CDR3 has 14 residues. V gave up 0 bases and J gave up 2 bases, with 8 bases separating them. Germline lookup yields CDR1 MGHRA and CDR2 YSYEKL. The DNA of the CDR3 is TGCGCCAGCAGCCAAGATAGGGGAACCTACGAGCAGTACTTC. Translation: CASSQDRGTYEQYF.

The rearrangement links TRBV4-1 to TRBJ2-1; D perhaps matches TRBD2 (6 bases). V was trimmed by 0 bases and J by 12 bases, leaving 12 bases between them. The CDR3 consists of 13 residues. Germline V gene data show CDR1 as MGHRA and CDR2 as YSYEKL. In DNA, the CDR3 is TGCGCCAGCAGCCAAGAGACTAGTCAGGGGCAGTTCTTC. As protein: CASSQETSQGQFF.